This T cell receptor (beta chain) is drawn from a study of cytomegalovirus exposure and HLA in healthy donors (dated by TCRdb to 2016 to 2017). A note on the overall study: In an earlier analysis of 587 of the donors, less than 350 Gb of sequence data and about 110 million unique TCR beta sequences from 150 million to 200 million T cells were reported. All discovery cohort repertoires had been generated using a single sequencing platform. A later analysis re-analyzed previously published TCR beta repertoires from approximately 700 donors and added high-resolution HLA genotyping to study TCR occurrence patterns. About five DR-DQ haplotypes were treated as single units for association and clustering because of strong linkage in the cohort. HLA typing included class I and class II loci at four-digit resolution. Typing coverage differed by locus: A, B, C, DRB1 and DQB1 were typed in about 629-640 donors, DQA1 in about 500, DPA1 in nearly 610, and DPB1 in 400 to 490. A later genetic analysis took genome-wide SNP genotypes for about 55% of the roughly 700 donors and used that subset as a discovery cohort. An early release that covered about 640 HLA-typed donors contained about 300 gigabases of sequencing data and tens of millions of unique TCR sequences. The study aimed to test whether cataloging public T cell receptors could reveal signatures of past pathogen exposure. Donor age, sex, ethnicity and CMV serostatus were compiled alongside the repertoire data. The later analysis used no new phenotypic data to find candidate immune exposures, relying instead on TCR beta sequences and their occurrence across donors. The study used immunosequencing to profile the T cell repertoires of several hundred subjects and linked those repertoires to cytomegalovirus serostatus. Among roughly 400 genotyped donors of the cohort, an average of approximately 230,000 unique TCR beta nucleotide sequences were sequenced per donor, roughly 20% of them non-productive. To predict cytomegalovirus infection status, the study brought together high-throughput TCR immunosequencing, statistical association of individual TCRs with disease status, and machine learning. In an earlier analysis of a few hundred of the donors, high-throughput TCR beta sequencing was used to judge whether each TCR beta V gene segment behaved as functional or pseudogenic. In addition to the first cohort of 666 subjects, a separate validation cohort of 120 different subjects was used. Among the approximately 400 genotyped donors, about 83% belonged to the genetic ancestry cluster associated with self-reported Caucasian donors.

Findings and caveats that apply to the study as a whole: The authors suggested that the approach could potentially be generalized to other disease states and immunological phenotypes. A later analysis associated about 18,000 TCR beta sequences with specific HLA alleles at a false discovery rate of 0.05. In a later analysis, most CMV-associated TCR beta chains were found to appear HLA-restricted, with HLA associations seemingly driven largely by CMV exposure. In a later analysis, the rate of TCR association differed among HLA loci, with DRB1 alleles having the most associated TCRs and HLA-C alleles having the fewest. Some 15 rarely observed V segments, including chromosome 9 orphons, were excluded from the earlier analysis of a few hundred of the donors because counts were too low. Because HLA typing was missing for some donors at each locus, association tests included only the typed subset. Linkage disequilibrium might explain the correlated functional status among segregating V segments, but an unknown experimental factor could not be ruled out. In both the original and validation cohorts, the classifier was reported to diagnose cytomegalovirus status with high specificity and sensitivity. In an earlier analysis of roughly 560 of the donors, most TCR beta V segments were observed in productive rearrangements about 90% or about 30% of the time, broadly matching IMGT annotations. Several of the top co-occurrence clusters appeared to be linked to parvovirus B19, influenza, CMV and Epstein-Barr virus, according to a later analysis. A later genetic analysis reported fewer N-insertions in productive TCRs among donors in an Asian-associated ancestry cluster than the roughly 720-donor mean. In vitro tests confirmed that a few of the cytomegalovirus-associated TCR beta chains recognize cytomegalovirus antigens. An association between a missense DCLRE1C variant and V-gene and J-gene trimming of TCR beta chains was found in a later genetic analysis and replicated in an independent cohort. The presence/absence analyses assumed that sequencing depth was roughly uniform across donors, and that assumption may not be true. The cohort was sequenced for TCR beta chains only, and without alpha or paired-chain data the features that could be detected were limited. Immune exposure information for the cohort was limited to CMV serostatus. While some public TCRs were present in many individuals, most TCR sequences turned up only very rarely across donors. When HLA alleles, especially DR and DQ, strongly co-occurred, TCR associations were difficult to assign to individual alleles. A cluster of highly shared sequence variants was judged likely to represent a technical artifact of the sequencing pipeline. Some IMGT-functional V segments, including TRBV6-2 and TRBV6-3, could not be distinguished by the 87-base-pair reads and were therefore excluded. A further reported finding was that TCR beta sequences accurately predicted the HLA-A and HLA-B alleles for most subjects in the first cohort. The study gave a list of about 150 TCR beta chains associated with cytomegalovirus. A later analysis found that HLA-associated TCR beta chains were more clonally expanded and had lower generation probabilities than equally common non-associated chains.

Libraries were built with the immunoSEQ multiplex PCR assay. A mixture of 60 forward primers for TCR Vbeta segments and 13 reverse primers for TCR Jbeta segments was used in the multiplex PCR. The CDR3 region of rearranged TCR beta genes was amplified from genomic DNA with a multiplex PCR assay. The amplified TCR beta libraries were sequenced on the Illumina HiSeq System as 87-base-pair reads. In the paper's pipeline: A later analysis counted about 80 million unique TCR beta chains across the 640 or so repertoires, and some 11 million of these chains were shared by at least two donors. Raw reads were error-corrected and collapsed into unique sequences by a nearest-neighbor algorithm in which closely related sequences were merged to remove PCR and sequencing errors. CDR3 sequences were aligned to IMGT reference sequences to assign V, D and J gene segments. For a sequence to be retained, a match of at least six nucleotides to both a V gene segment and a J gene segment was required. Rearrangements were classified as productive when the CDR3 lacked stop codons and remained in frame with V and J, and all other rearrangements were classified as non-productive. CDR3 was defined according to IMGT convention as the region running from the second conserved V-encoded cysteine to the conserved J-encoded phenylalanine. In an earlier analysis of roughly 580 of the donors, sequences lacking an unambiguous match to a single V gene segment were excluded. An earlier analysis of fewer than 750 of the donors called V segments functional above 56.7% productive rearrangements and segregating when the between-donor standard deviation exceeded 5%. A statistical classification framework was developed to diagnose cytomegalovirus status using the catalog of TCR beta chain sequences. A later analysis assigned V and J genes by comparing TCR nucleotide sequences with IMGT/GENE-DB human TR gene sequences. In a later analysis, CDR3 sequences and most-parsimonious VDJ recombination scenarios were assigned using the TCRdist pipeline. In a later analysis, every TCR beta chain was defined by the combination of its CDR3 amino acid sequence and its V-gene family, and reads without a unique V-gene family were dropped. In a later analysis, fewer than 600 highly shared, low-generation-probability nucleotide sequences were removed to address suspected cross-contamination and a sequencing artifact. In a later analysis, a clonal expansion index was calculated for each public chain from normalized within-repertoire ranks of inferred template counts. Generation probabilities in a later analysis came from a VDJ recombination model fitted to out-of-frame rearrangements, and those results were checked against IGoR. Hypergeometric tests were used in a later analysis to score TCR-TCR, TCR-HLA and TCR-CMV co-occurrence, with a repertoire-size bias correction applied to the TCR pairs. To estimate false discovery rates, a later analysis permuted the HLA or CMV assignments 20 times. In a later analysis, co-occurring TCRs were grouped using DBSCAN, with TCRdist sequence similarity added in when clustering inside HLA-allele-positive subsets. For co-occurrence clustering, repertoires with fewer than 30,000 or more than 120,000 public chains were excluded, along with roughly 5 repertoires with anomalous nucleotide sharing. This is the immuneACCESS table as TCRdb keeps it, with only in-frame sequences that have V and J called. A part of the clones is gone; compared with another copy, unresolved V genes explain less than half, and the rest is unexplained. That table gives V, J and clone size, and the DNA gave D and trimming. In all, the sample holds about 170,000 clones, and 65% to 85% of those were seen once. The ten largest clones add up to approximately 0.8% of the sample.

Regarding this clone: This receptor's antigen is unknown. Qualities for individual bases were not recorded, and no much larger clone is one base off.

CDR1 and CDR2 (SQVTM, ANQGSEA) derive from the germline V gene. From the cysteine up to the phenylalanine, the CDR3 has a length of 13 residues. Only the CDR3 part of the read is kept: 39 bases, read in frame from the first base. Trimming costs V 3 bases and J 7 bases, and their ends lie 15 bases apart. In total, around 600 healthy bone marrow donors made up the cohort. At the time of sampling, every cohort member was nominally healthy, though immune exposures that went unrecorded were likely present. The donor was CMV seronegative and was included in the group of a few hundred seronegative cohort members. A peripheral blood sample was collected from each donor, and TCR beta sequencing was performed on peripheral blood mononuclear cells. Genomic DNA extraction from the blood cell samples was performed with the Qiagen DNeasy Blood Extraction Kit.

This sequence originates from a woman aged 18-35 years in good health and CMV-seronegative. Sequenced sample: PBMCs. Recombination joined TRBV29-1 with TRBJ2-5; no D gene is confidently identified. The DNA sequence is as follows: TGCAGCGTTGATATCGTCCATCTAGGGACCCAGTACTTC. It is translated as CSVDIVHLGTQYF.